The rows below give T cell receptor beta chains drawn from one sample of a study of blood T cell repertoires in COVID-19. Here immunoSEQ multiplex PCR was the method, and the copy in TCRdb shows in-frame clones only, minus some. The repertoire consists of fewer than 250,000 clones, with 65% to 85% occurring once and the leading ten covering less than 3.5%. Sequenced: peripheral blood. The receptors shown here come from a man over 45 with active or convalescent COVID-19. Both conserved end residues are trimmed from each CDR3. Fields, in order: V gene, CDR3 protein.

>TRBV10-3
AIRGEQGGQPQH
>TRBV19
ASSIGPGFYGYT
>TRBV29-1
SVEAPGGAGYGYT
>TRBV4-1
ASSQFGRTDNSPLH
>TRBV13
ASSRRTVISTDTQY
>TRBV19
ASSPRRGGSNQPQH
>TRBV14
ASSQVGTAGANVLT
>TRBV14
ASSQGQGNEKLF
>TRBV19
ASSIDLRTDTQY
>TRBV14
ASSQDLGALEQY
>TRBV5-6
ASTAREGKVDTQY